The clone carrying this T cell receptor beta chain has a single count. The data originate from a study of blood T cell repertoires in COVID-19. In the study overall: Samples taken during acute and convalescent COVID-19 were collected in the United States, Italy and Spain. PBMCs, B-cell-depleted T cells, or T cells provided the cDNA or gDNA that made up the material.

Between the trimmed V and J ends, which lost 5 bases and 6 bases, there was a span of 19 bases. Germline V CDR1 and CDR2: LNHDA, SQIVND (reference sequence). CDR3 length: 16 residues. The authors' processing: Cell counts per sample came from amplifying reference gene primers. Only in-frame clones appear in the TCRdb table, and some are missing; sequencing was by immunoSEQ multiplex PCR. V and J calls and clone size are copied from that table; D and trimming were computed from the DNA. Among roughly 500,000 clones listed, approximately 89% were seen once. The V gene is TRBV19, the J gene TRBJ2-2; tentatively, D is TRBD1 (5 bases). The clonotype comes from a young man with COVID-19, enrolled during active disease. The specimen was peripheral blood. The CDR3 DNA sequence: TGTGCCAGTAGTCAACCAAGGGCGTTAGGGGCCGGGGAGCTGTTTTTT. It translates to CASSQPRALGAGELFF. The variable domain in full, completed from reference TRBV19 and TRBJ2-2, reads DGGITQSPKYLFRKEGQNVTLSCEQNLNHDAMYWYRQDPGQGLRLIYYSQIVNDFQKGDIAEGYSVSREKKESFPLTVTSAQKNPTAFYLCASSQPRALGAGELFFGEGSRLTVL.